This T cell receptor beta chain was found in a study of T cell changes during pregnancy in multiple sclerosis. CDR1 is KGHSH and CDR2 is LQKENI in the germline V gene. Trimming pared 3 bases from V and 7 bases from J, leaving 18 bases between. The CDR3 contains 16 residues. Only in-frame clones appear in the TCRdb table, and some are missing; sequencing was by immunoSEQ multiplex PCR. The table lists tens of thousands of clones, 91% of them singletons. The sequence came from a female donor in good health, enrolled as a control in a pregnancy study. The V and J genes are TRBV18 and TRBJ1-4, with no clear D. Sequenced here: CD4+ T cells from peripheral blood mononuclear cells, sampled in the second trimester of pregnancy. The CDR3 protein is CASSPRRLTEGEKLFF. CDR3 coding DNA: TGTGCCAGCTCACCCAGGCGTCTAACCGAGGGTGAAAAACTGTTTTTT.